Below are 30 T cell receptor beta chains sequenced from a single sample in a study of shared clonotypes between healthy human individuals. Produced via immunoSEQ multiplex PCR; TCRdb's table is partial and in-frame only. The sample includes millions of clones, roughly 95% seen only once; the top ten take roughly 1%. Positive CCR7 selection of CD45RO-negative cells yielded the naive CD8 cells, and terminally differentiated effector memory CD45RA+ cells were excluded. Sequencing was done on a sample of naive CD8+ T cells sorted from blood. The receptors derive from a man younger than 35 in good health.

This clone was observed a single time. The chain carries TRBV29-1 and TRBJ2-7; no clear D gene. This CDR3 has 13 amino acids. V was trimmed by 3 bases and J by 4 bases, leaving 13 bases between them. The germline V gene has CDR1 SQVTM and CDR2 ANQGSEA. The CDR3 here is CSVEYPELYEQYF. CDR3 DNA sequence: TGCAGCGTTGAGTATCCGGAGCTTTACGAGCAGTACTTC.

The rearrangement links TRBV19 to TRBJ2-2; D may be TRBD2 (5 bases). The CDR3 contains 13 residues. Germline V CDR1 and CDR2: LNHDA, SQIVND (reference sequence). Trimming pared 6 bases from V and 6 bases from J, leaving 11 bases between. CDR3 in DNA: TGTGCCAGTAGAAATGAGGGCGCCGGGGAGCTGTTTTTT. It specifies CASRNEGAGELFF.

This clone was seen a single time. The rearrangement uses TRBV15 and TRBJ2-7; 7 bases are shared with TRBD1. V was pared by 0 bases and J by 3 bases, with 5 bases of the junction left unmatched. Germline-derived CDR1 and CDR2 are LNHNV and YYDKDF (reference sequence). The CDR3 runs to 15 residues. The CDR3 region is CATSRETGALYEQYF. CDR3 sequence (DNA): TGTGCCACCAGCAGAGAAACAGGGGCACTCTACGAGCAGTACTTC.

V is TRBV7-9 and J is TRBJ2-5; no firm D call. V lost 5 bases to trimming and J lost 2 bases, with 12 bases between them. The CDR3 totals 14 residues. The V gene's germline CDR1 is SEHNR and CDR2 FQNEAQ (reference sequence). In DNA, the CDR3 is TGTGCCAGCAGCCCCGCTGAGGTTCAAGAGACCCAGTACTTC. Translated: CASSPAEVQETQYF.

The chain employs TRBV7-9 and TRBJ1-1; D unclear. Germline-derived CDR1 and CDR2 are SEHNR and FQNEAQ (reference sequence). Trimming left V 5 bases short and J 1 base short, with 8 bases between. The CDR3 is 13 amino acids. In nucleotides, the CDR3 is TGTGCCAGCAGCCGGGCAGGGAACACTGAAGCTTTCTTT. Translation: CASSRAGNTEAFF.

As regards this clone: Other DNA sequences of this sample code for an identical CDR3. The V and J genes are TRBV19 and TRBJ2-7, with D perhaps TRBD1 (5 bases). CDR1 and CDR2 from the germline V gene are LNHDA and SQIVND (reference sequence). V was shortened by 3 bases and J by 2 bases, with 8 bases between the two germline ends. The CDR3 is 13 amino acids. CDR3 loop: CASSIEDTYEQYF. CDR3 in DNA: TGTGCCAGTAGTATCGAGGACACCTACGAGCAGTACTTC.

J is TRBJ1-2 and V is TRBV7-9; D is uncertain. CDR1 and CDR2 from the germline V gene are SEHNR and FQNEAQ (reference sequence). Trimming pared 5 bases from V and 2 bases from J, leaving 12 bases between. The CDR3 is 14 amino acids. The CDR3 sequence: CASSPLGFNYGYTF. The CDR3 nucleotides read TGTGCCAGCAGCCCTCTTGGGTTCAACTATGGCTACACCTTC.

The V and J genes are TRBV30 and TRBJ2-3; 11 bases agree with TRBD1. Per germline, CDR1 GTSNPN and CDR2 SVGIG (reference sequence). V gave up 2 bases and J gave up 6 bases; unmatched junction bases: 16. This CDR3 is 18 amino acids long. This CDR3 is CAWSTMTWDRGVPDTQYF. CDR3 nucleotide sequence: TGTGCCTGGAGTACCATGACCTGGGACAGGGGGGTTCCCGATACGCAGTATTTT.

The chain carries TRBV9 and TRBJ1-2; 8 bases fit TRBD1. V was pared by 3 bases and J by 6 bases, with 10 bases of the junction left unmatched. CDR3 length: 15 residues. CDR1 is SGDLS and CDR2 is YYNGEE in the germline V gene. The CDR3 reads CASSGPRQGSDGYTF. The DNA for the CDR3 is TGTGCCAGCAGCGGACCCCGACAGGGGTCGGATGGCTACACCTTC.

The chain joins TRBV27 to TRBJ2-5; 7 nucleotides agree with TRBD2. Germline V gene sequence: CDR1 MNHEY, CDR2 SMNVEV (reference sequence). This CDR3 contains 14 residues. The junction had 12 bases not matched to a gene; V was cut back by 10 bases and J by 4 bases. The CDR3 bases are TGTGCCACCGGGACGGGAGGATCCAGAGAGACCCAGTACTTC. It encodes CATGTGGSRETQYF.

The chain couples TRBV19 to TRBJ2-6; D unresolved. CDR1 and CDR2 (germline): LNHDA, SQIVND (reference sequence). The CDR3 is 15 residues long. Trimming took off 6 bases at V and 1 base at J, with 10 bases between the two ends. In DNA, the CDR3 is TGTGCCAGTAGCCCAGGTCCTTCTGGGGCCAACGTCCTGACTTTC. Protein sequence: CASSPGPSGANVLTF.

The chain uses TRBV29-1 and TRBJ2-7; maybe TRBD1 (5 bases). V lost 5 bases to trimming and J lost 6 bases, with 14 bases between them. Germline assignment: CDR1 SQVTM and CDR2 ANQGSEA. The CDR3 has 12 amino acids. The CDR3 DNA reads as TGCAGCGTTCTGTGGCAGGGTGGCGAGCAGTACTTC. Translation: CSVLWQGGEQYF.

In nucleotides, the CDR3 is TGTGCCAGCAGGGCGGGGGGGTGGTCCTACAATGAGCAGTTCTTC. Translated, it gives CASRAGGWSYNEQFF. J is TRBJ2-1 and V is TRBV5-8; 9 bases fit TRBD2. Germline CDR1 SGHTS, CDR2 YDEGEE. The ends lost 5 bases at V and 1 base at J; junction bases unmatched: 4. CDR3 length: 15 residues.

This clone is a singleton in its sample. V and J are TRBV7-9 and TRBJ1-2, with D unclear. The germline V and J ends were trimmed by 1 base and 6 bases, with 6 bases remaining between them. The CDR3 spans 12 residues. Germline values: CDR1 SEHNR, CDR2 FQNEAQ (reference sequence). CDR3 protein: CASSLGIDGYTF. CDR3 nucleotide sequence: TGTGCCAGCAGCTTAGGTATAGATGGCTACACCTTC.

This clone has more than one count but fewer than ten. V usage is TRBV2 and J usage is TRBJ1-6; D perhaps matches TRBD1 (6 bases). The germline V gene encodes CDR1 SNHLY and CDR2 FYNNEI. The CDR3 contains 16 residues. Trimming left V 1 base short and J 5 bases short, with 12 bases between. CDR3 coding DNA: TGTGCCAGCAGTGAAGGGTGGGACACCAATAATTCACCCCTCCACTTT. Encoded protein: CASSEGWDTNNSPLHF.

In its sample, this clone was seen once. V usage is TRBV25-1 and J usage is TRBJ1-1; D not resolved. The CDR3 runs to 14 residues. Germline V lookup: CDR1 MGHDK, CDR2 SYGVNS. V dropped 5 bases and J dropped 0 bases, with 10 bases sitting between them. The CDR3 DNA reads TGTGCCAGCAGTCGCGGCAGTCTGAACACTGAAGCTTTCTTT. Amino acids: CASSRGSLNTEAFF.

The rearrangement uses TRBV30 and TRBJ2-1, with TRBD2 identical over 8 bases. Germline V gene lookup returns CDR1 GTSNPN and CDR2 SVGIG (reference sequence). V gave up 2 bases and J gave up 7 bases; unmatched junction bases: 16. The CDR3 length is 17 residues. This chain's CDR3 is CAWSHPLIAGRTNEQFF. The CDR3 region has the DNA TGTGCCTGGAGTCACCCCCTAATAGCGGGAAGAACGAATGAGCAGTTCTTC.

This clone came up once. The gene calls are TRBV7-2 and TRBJ2-2; D is undetermined. Deletions cut 5 bases from V and 5 bases from J, with 9 bases between. CDR3 length equals 13 residues. The germline V gene has CDR1 SGHTA and CDR2 FQGNSA. This CDR3 is CASSPMGTGELFF. DNA of the CDR3: TGTGCCAGCAGCCCCATGGGGACCGGGGAGCTGTTTTTT.

Here the CDR3 reads CASSNRAGQYF. Written as DNA, the CDR3 is TGTGCCAGCAGTAATAGGGCTGGGCAGTACTTC. This rearrangement joins TRBV6-5 to TRBJ2-7; D remains unclear. The germline V gene encodes CDR1 MNHEY and CDR2 SVGAGI. Trimming stripped 5 bases from V and 9 bases from J, with 11 bases between. This CDR3 is built from 11 residues.

This sequence joins TRBV5-6 and TRBJ1-4; D possibly corresponds to TRBD1 (5 bases). Trimming removed 4 bases at V and 8 bases at J, with 12 bases between. Germline V gene sequence: CDR1 SGHDT, CDR2 YYEEEE. The CDR3 sequence is 13 residues long. The CDR3 sequence: CASSAGTQEKLFF. The CDR3, as DNA: TGTGCCAGCAGCGCAGGGACGCAGGAAAAACTGTTTTTT.

The rearrangement links TRBV28 to TRBJ2-2; D is unclear. The CDR3 runs 14 residues. The germline gives CDR1 MDHEN, CDR2 SYDVKM. The V end lost 8 bases, the J end lost 0 bases, and 10 bases lay between the germline ends. The CDR3 loop reads CASSLISNTGELFF. The DNA for the CDR3 is TGTGCCAGCTCTCTTATATCGAACACCGGGGAGCTGTTTTTT.

The V call is TRBV5-6, the J call TRBJ2-3; 8 nucleotides agree with TRBD2. The CDR3 sequence is 14 residues long. Looked up from germline, CDR1 is SGHDT and CDR2 is YYEEEE. The V gene end was trimmed by 3 bases and the J gene end by 6 bases; junction bases not matched to a gene: 6. DNA of the CDR3: TGTGCCAGCAGCTGGACTAGCAGTTGGGATACGCAGTATTTT. Protein product: CASSWTSSWDTQYF.

The chain is built from TRBV6-5 and TRBJ2-6; no reliable D call. Per germline, CDR1 MNHEY and CDR2 SVGAGI. Trimming took off 6 bases at V and 2 bases at J, with 11 bases between the two ends. CDR3 length: 15 residues. The CDR3 is CASSPNFAGANVLTF. DNA of the CDR3: TGTGCCAGCAGCCCAAACTTCGCTGGGGCCAACGTCCTGACTTTC.

The chain joins TRBV30 to TRBJ1-3, with unresolved D. Germline-derived CDR1 and CDR2 are GTSNPN and SVGIG (reference sequence). The CDR3 totals 16 residues. Trimming shortened V by 0 bases and J by 4 bases, and 16 bases separated the two germline ends. In DNA form, the CDR3 reads TGTGCCTGGAGTGTACCCGGGTTGAAGTGGGGAAACACCATATATTTT. This gives the protein CAWSVPGLKWGNTIYF.

This chain joins TRBV28 and TRBJ2-7; weak D call: TRBD1 (5 bases). CDR1 MDHEN and CDR2 SYDVKM come from the germline V gene. Deletions cut 7 bases from V and 5 bases from J, with 21 bases between. CDR3 length equals 15 residues. CDR3 DNA sequence: TGTGCCAGCACCCCACCCCACAGCCTAGGGGACGAGCAGTACTTC. Residues: CASTPPHSLGDEQYF.

The J gene is TRBJ2-7, the V gene TRBV13; D may be TRBD2 (5 bases). Germline CDR1 and CDR2: PRHDT and FYEKMQ (reference sequence). The CDR3 is made up of 15 amino acids. Deletions cut 6 bases from V and 6 bases from J, with 21 bases between. The CDR3 DNA reads TGTGCCAGCAGTTTAAGAGGGAGTCAAGGTGTCGAGCAGTACTTC. The encoded protein is CASSLRGSQGVEQYF.

The gene calls are TRBV29-1 and TRBJ1-1; D might be TRBD1 (5 bases). The CDR3 consists of 14 residues. V was pared by 0 bases and J by 5 bases, with 13 bases between. Germline CDR1 reads SQVTM; CDR2 reads ANQGSEA. This CDR3 is CSVEDLGVGTEAFF. CDR3 coding DNA: TGCAGCGTTGAAGATCTAGGGGTGGGAACTGAAGCTTTCTTT.

J is TRBJ2-1 and V is TRBV19; D gene uncertain. V was cut by 3 bases and J by 1 base, with 7 bases left in between. The CDR3 sequence is 14 residues long. The germline V gene encodes CDR1 LNHDA and CDR2 SQIVND (reference sequence). The CDR3 DNA reads as TGTGCCAGTAGTATGTCAGTTTCCTACAATGAGCAGTTCTTC. It is translated as CASSMSVSYNEQFF.

J is TRBJ2-2 and V is TRBV2; D gene unclear. CDR1 SNHLY and CDR2 FYNNEI come from the germline V gene. V was pared by 7 bases and J by 1 base, with 4 bases between. The CDR3 extends over 12 amino acids. As DNA, the CDR3 is TGTGCCAGCACCCTGAACACCGGGGAGCTGTTTTTT. Translation: CASTLNTGELFF.

DNA for the CDR3: TGTGCCAGCACCCTGACAGGGGCAAACATTCAGTACTTC. Translating gives CASTLTGANIQYF. The chain carries TRBV28 and TRBJ2-4; TRBD1 matches at 8 bases. The length of the CDR3 is 13 residues. V trimming: 7 bases; J trimming: 6 bases; junction bases outside the gene matches: 5. The germline V gene encodes CDR1 MDHEN and CDR2 SYDVKM.